This TCR delta chain was captured in a study of gamma-delta T cells after stem cell transplantation (dated by TCRdb to about 2016). From the germline V gene, CDR1 is GEAIGNYY and CDR2 is EKD. Trimming costs V 0 bases and J 0 bases, and their ends lie 10 bases apart. From cysteine to phenylalanine, the CDR3 is 15 amino acids long. The kept DNA is CDR3 alone, 45 bases in frame from the first base. The library relied on RT-PCR. The sequencer listed for this sample is Illumina MiSeq. Via CATT, TCRdb reprocessed the public reads, and rows with identical DNA were then joined. Counted in this sample were around 2,700 delta-chain clones; over 3.5% of them appeared once. The ten largest clones add up to less than 15% of the sample. This clone registers as medium-sized (0.01 to 0.1%) within its sample. It lacks a known antigen. No much larger clonotype is one base removed from it; base qualities were not supplied.

Recombination connected TRDV2 to TRDJ1; the D segment could be TRDD3, given 5 matching bases. Sequencing was carried out using gamma-delta T cells. The receptor was derived from a human donor. It is not recorded whose cells these are; they may come from a transplant donor. The nucleotide sequence is TGTGCCTGTGACACCGTCGGGGAAAACACCGATAAACTCATCTTT. Its translation reads: CACDTVGENTDKLIF.